The T cell receptor beta chain described here comes from a study of regulatory T cells in long-lasting Graves disease. The length of the CDR3 is 13 residues. V lost 3 bases and J lost 6, with 9 bases in between. Per germline, CDR1 SGHNT and CDR2 YENEEA. This clonotype occurred many times. Relying on iRepertoire HTBI primers and Arm-PCR of CDR3 regions, the team built TCR beta libraries. TCRdb processed the multiplex PCR reads anew with MiXCR; each CDR3 protein has one entry. The sample consists of about 620,000 distinct CDR3 sequences, around 15% of them appearing once. The time point was: newly diagnosed GD, antithyroid drugs for less than 3 months. PBMC RNA served as the TCR library source. The same data also contributed to another study, on T cells in Graves' hyperthyroidism and ophthalmopathy. This second report adds: The TCR CDR3 first-round RT-PCR relied on the HTBI primer set. Median prediction lead before ophthalmopathy onset was 6.5 months with the model.

This receptor was taken from a woman aged 30 to 39 with Graves disease. The material sequenced was peripheral blood mononuclear cells (PBMCs), taken at new diagnosis, from a patient treated with antithyroid drugs. The V and J genes are TRBV11-3 and TRBJ2-1; the D gene is possibly TRBD1 (5 bases). The CDR3 is CASSFDSFNEQFF. For the CDR3, the DNA is TGTGCCAGCAGCTTTGACAGCTTCAATGAGCAGTTCTTC.